Following are 21 T cell receptor beta chains from one sample sequenced in a study of blood T cell repertoires in COVID-19 (dated by TCRdb to the early 2020s). The library was obtained by the immunoSEQ multiplex PCR assay. TCRdb stores this immuneACCESS table with in-frame sequences only. Part of the clones is absent; in the studies checked, under half of the shortfall reflects unresolved V genes, and no reason is known for the rest. Within this sample are 300,000 to 400,000 clones, with about 88% of them counted one time only. Jointly, the top ten make up over 2.5% of the sample. What was sequenced was peripheral blood. The receptors shown here come from a human donor in a cohort sampled during active COVID-19.

The chain has TRBV10-3 and TRBJ1-1; 9 nucleotides line up with TRBD1. Germline trimming cut 7 bases from V and 3 bases from J; bases unmatched to any gene: 3. The CDR3 covers 13 residues. Germline values: CDR1 ENHRY, CDR2 SYGVKD. Here the CDR3 DNA reads TGTGCCATCACCCGGGACAGGGACACTGAAGCTTTCTTT. It yields the protein CAITRDRDTEAFF.

V usage is TRBV19 and J usage is TRBJ2-7; D possibly corresponds to TRBD1 (5 bases). This CDR3 region has 14 residues. The V and J ends lost 3 bases and 2 bases respectively, with 11 bases between them. The germline V gene has CDR1 LNHDA and CDR2 SQIVND (reference sequence). Here the CDR3 DNA reads TGTGCCAGTAGTATTTCCCAGGGTACCTACGAGCAGTACTTC. Residues: CASSISQGTYEQYF.

The J gene is TRBJ1-6, the V gene TRBV7-2; possible D gene TRBD1, 5 bases. Germline CDR1 and CDR2: SGHTA and FQGNSA. V lost 0 bases, J lost 4 bases, and 10 bases lay in between. This CDR3 is 16 amino acids long. CDR3 sequence reads: CASSLAETAYNSPLHF. The CDR3 coding sequence is TGTGCCAGCAGCTTAGCGGAGACAGCTTATAATTCACCCCTCCACTTT.

The CDR3 DNA reads TGTGCCAGCAGCCGGGAGCGGGCGGATGAGCAGTTCTTC. This sequence encodes CASSRERADEQFF. The J gene is TRBJ2-1, the V gene TRBV28, with D tentatively TRBD2 (6 bases). Trimming cost V 6 bases and J 8 bases, with 14 bases left between them. CDR1 MDHEN and CDR2 SYDVKM come from the germline V gene. The CDR3 is 13 residues long.

This clone was counted a single time. V and J are TRBV7-2 and TRBJ1-2, with 10 bases aligning to TRBD1. The V and J ends lost 4 bases and 7 bases, in that order; junction bases with no gene match: 6. Germline values: CDR1 SGHTA, CDR2 FQGNSA. There are 14 residues in the CDR3. The CDR3 spells CASSSDRGHSGYTF. CDR3 DNA: TGTGCCAGCAGCTCAGACAGGGGGCATAGTGGCTACACCTTC.

CDR3 in DNA: TGTGCCAGCAGTTTCGGGGGAGTAGATACGCAGTATTTT. It translates to CASSFGGVDTQYF. The chain employs TRBV12-3 or TRBV12-4 and TRBJ2-3, with D possibly TRBD2 on 6 matching bases. There are 13 residues in the CDR3. V lost 3 bases to trimming and J lost 5 bases, with 9 bases between them.

The rearrangement joins TRBV6-1 to TRBJ1-6; D perhaps matches TRBD1 (6 bases). The germline V gene has CDR1 MNHNS and CDR2 SASEGT. V lost 1 base and J lost 7, with 11 bases in between. The CDR3 contains 15 residues. CDR3 DNA sequence: TGTGCCAGCAGTGAAGACCCAGGGGAGAATTCACCCCTCCACTTT. Translation: CASSEDPGENSPLHF.

The chain combines TRBV7-2 with TRBJ1-5, with TRBD1 identical over 7 bases. The CDR3 extends over 15 amino acids. J was trimmed by 2 bases and V by 1 base; bases with no gene match: 2. Germline V gene data show CDR1 as SGHTA and CDR2 as FQGNSA. CDR3 DNA: TGTGCCAGCAGCTTAGGGGGACAGCGCAATCAGCCCCAGCATTTT. This translates into CASSLGGQRNQPQHF.

The CDR3 region has the DNA TGTGCCAGCAGTTCCACAGGCCCCTACGAGCAGTACTTC. Protein: CASSSTGPYEQYF. The V gene is TRBV12-3 or TRBV12-4, the J gene TRBJ2-7; weak D call: TRBD1 (5 bases). V lost 4 bases and J lost 2, with 9 bases in between. The CDR3 covers 13 residues.

The chain recombines TRBV6-5 with TRBJ2-1; 7 positions match TRBD2. The V gene end was trimmed by 5 bases and the J gene end by 1 base; junction bases not matched to a gene: 5. CDR3 length: 15 residues. The germline CDR1 and CDR2 sequences are MNHEY and SVGAGI. The CDR3 DNA sequence: TGTGCCAGCAGTCGCGGGAGCCCGTCCTACAATGAGCAGTTCTTC. Protein: CASSRGSPSYNEQFF.

This chain joins TRBV5-1 and TRBJ2-3, with 10 bases fitting TRBD2. This CDR3 contains 15 residues. Per the germline V gene, CDR1 is SGHRS and CDR2 is YFSETQ. The V and J ends lost 5 bases and 3 bases, in that order; junction bases with no gene match: 6. This CDR3 is CASRSEREGTDTQYF. The CDR3 nucleotides are TGCGCCAGCAGGTCAGAGCGGGAGGGGACAGATACGCAGTATTTT.

The chain employs TRBV25-1 and TRBJ1-1; no firm D call. The CDR3 consists of 14 residues. V was cut by 2 bases and J by 2 bases, with 9 bases left in between. Germline values: CDR1 MGHDK, CDR2 SYGVNS. CDR3 bases: TGTGCCAGCAGTGAACTGTCAGATAACACTGAAGCTTTCTTT. Amino acid sequence: CASSELSDNTEAFF.

The chain links TRBV14 to TRBJ1-2; perhaps TRBD1 as D (6 bases). This CDR3 has 15 amino acids. Germline V gene sequence: CDR1 SGHDN, CDR2 FVKESK. Trimming pared 0 bases from V and 4 bases from J, leaving 12 bases between. The CDR3, as DNA: TGTGCCAGCAGCCAAGAGTCAGGGGTCTCCTATGGCTACACCTTC. This sequence encodes CASSQESGVSYGYTF.

The chain links TRBV25-1 to TRBJ1-1, with D hard to call. Germline CDR1 is MGHDK and CDR2 is SYGVNS. This CDR3 is built from 11 residues. Trimming shortened V by 3 bases and J by 11 bases, and 10 bases separated the two germline ends. The CDR3: CASSDSRRAFF. CDR3 in DNA: TGTGCCAGCAGTGATTCCCGGAGGGCTTTCTTT.

This clone came up once. CDR3 DNA: TGCGCCAGCAGCCAAGATCAGTTCACTGAAGCTTTCTTT. As protein: CASSQDQFTEAFF. The chain carries TRBV4-1 and TRBJ1-1; unclear D gene. Germline CDR1 is MGHRA and CDR2 is YSYEKL. CDR3 length equals 13 residues. With 0 bases removed from V and 4 bases from J, the gap between germline ends came to 6 bases.

The rearrangement uses TRBV19 and TRBJ2-3; TRBD2 aligns across 9 bases. The CDR3 is 16 residues long. CDR1 is LNHDA and CDR2 is SQIVND in the germline V gene (reference sequence). Losses at the gene ends were 3 bases for V and 6 bases for J; bases not matched to a gene: 10. The CDR3, as DNA: TGTGCCAGTAGTATTCGTCTAGCGGGGACCTGGGATACGCAGTATTTT. Amino acids: CASSIRLAGTWDTQYF. The complete variable domain, with remaining parts taken from reference TRBV19 and TRBJ2-3, reads DGGITQSPKYLFRKEGQNVTLSCEQNLNHDAMYWYRQDPGQGLRLIYYSQIVNDFQKGDIAEGYSVSREKKESFPLTVTSAQKNPTAFYLCASSIRLAGTWDTQYFGPGTRLTVL.

This clone was seen a single time. The chain joins TRBV5-8 to TRBJ1-5; TRBD1 matches at 9 bases. This CDR3 has 15 amino acids. Germline V gene sequence: CDR1 SGHTS, CDR2 YDEGEE. V shed 4 bases and J 1 base; nucleotides not matched to a gene: 3. The CDR3 nucleotides are TGTGCCAGCAGCCCCGGGACAGGGAGCAATCAGCCCCAGCATTTT. It is translated as CASSPGTGSNQPQHF. Supplemented by reference TRBV5-8 and TRBJ1-5, the full variable domain reads EAGVTQSPTHLIKTRGQQATLRCSPISGHTSVYWYQQALGLGLQFLLWYDEGEERNRGNFPPRFSGRQFPNYSSELNVNALELEDSALYLCASSPGTGSNQPQHFGDGTRLSIL.

This clone was picked up a small number of times. The chain couples TRBV11-3 to TRBJ2-2; D is unresolved. V gave up 0 bases and J gave up 6 bases, with 5 bases separating them. This CDR3 contains 13 residues. Germline CDR1 reads SGHNT; CDR2 reads YENEEA. CDR3 sequence reads: CASSLDLAGELFF. In DNA form, the CDR3 reads TGTGCCAGCAGCTTAGATCTTGCCGGGGAGCTGTTTTTT.

The J gene is TRBJ1-2, the V gene TRBV30; the match to TRBD1 covers 9 bases. Germline loops: CDR1 GTSNPN, CDR2 SVGIG (reference sequence). With 4 bases clipped from V and 2 bases from J, the junction kept 5 bases outside the gene matches. The CDR3 has 14 amino acids. CDR3 nucleotide sequence: TGTGCCTGGAACCCCGACAGGGGGAACTATGGCTACACCTTC. Translation: CAWNPDRGNYGYTF.

This clone was recorded once. The genes are TRBV7-8 and TRBJ2-7; the D gene is possibly TRBD2 (5 bases). Germline V CDR1 and CDR2: SGHVS, FQNEAQ. V lost 3 bases and J 6 bases, leaving 6 bases between the germline ends. The CDR3 covers 11 residues. The CDR3 bases are TGTGCCAGCAGCTTCGGAGGCGAGCAGTACTTC. As protein: CASSFGGEQYF.

The rearrangement links TRBV5-1 to TRBJ1-4; 8 positions match TRBD1. V lost 0 bases and J lost 8; bases outside the gene matches: 6. CDR1 and CDR2 from the germline V gene are SGHRS and YFSETQ. CDR3 length: 15 residues. The CDR3 nucleotides read TGCGCCAGCAGCTTGGGGGACAGGTCCGTGGAAAAACTGTTTTTT. Translation gives CASSLGDRSVEKLFF.